A single sample is the source of the 31 T cell receptor beta chains below, sequenced in a study of blood T cells in healthy people across ages. For the second PCR, which ran for 7 to 11 cycles, a sample-barcoded 5' primer and a J-beta primer mix were used. TCRdb passed the 5' RACE reads through MiXCR, listing each CDR3 protein once. This table has 550,000 to 750,000 distinct CDR3 sequences, roughly 21% appearing once. The sample was blood. Every receptor here comes from a man in his 70s in good health.

V is TRBV7-9 and J is TRBJ2-7; TRBD1 matches 11 bases. V gave up 5 bases and J gave up 3 bases; unmatched junction bases: 6. The germline V gene has CDR1 SEHNR and CDR2 FQNEAQ (reference sequence). CDR3 length equals 15 residues. The CDR3 here is CASSEGQGVSYEQYF. CDR3 coding DNA: TGTGCCAGCAGCGAGGGACAGGGGGTGAGCTACGAGCAGTACTTC.

Written as DNA, the CDR3 is TGTGCCAGCAGCTTAGACATAGCCAAAAACATTCAGTACTTC. This codes for CASSLDIAKNIQYF. This chain uses TRBV7-9 with TRBJ2-4; D is unclear. CDR1 SEHNR and CDR2 FQNEAQ come from the germline V gene (reference sequence). This CDR3 region has 14 residues. V dropped 1 base and J dropped 0 bases, with 4 bases sitting between them.

This clonotype was counted only a few times. This chain connects TRBV6-2 or TRBV6-3 to TRBJ2-5; D possibly corresponds to TRBD1 (6 bases). CDR1 is MNHEY and CDR2 is SVGEGT in the germline V gene. Between the trimmed V and J ends, which lost 4 bases and 1 base, there was a span of 7 bases. The CDR3 length is 13 residues. The CDR3 DNA is TGTGCCAGCAGTTGGACAGTCCAAGAGACCCAGTACTTC. Residues: CASSWTVQETQYF.

The CDR3 coding sequence is TGCAGTGCTAGAATTGCGGAGGGCATACAGACCCAGTACTTC. Translating it yields CSARIAEGIQTQYF. V usage is TRBV20-1 and J usage is TRBJ2-5, with D perhaps matching TRBD2 (6 bases). Trimming shortened V by 2 bases and J by 6 bases, and 16 bases separated the two germline ends. The CDR3 spans 14 residues. Looked up from germline, CDR1 is DFQATT and CDR2 is SNEGSKA (reference sequence).

V usage is TRBV7-3 and J usage is TRBJ2-5, with D hard to call. CDR1 is SGHTA, CDR2 FQGTGA, per germline. The length of the CDR3 is 13 residues. V shed 2 bases and J shed 0 bases, with 4 bases lying between them. CDR3 region: CASSLHDQETQYF. The CDR3 DNA sequence: TGTGCCAGCAGCTTACACGACCAAGAGACCCAGTACTTC.

The rearrangement uses TRBV9 and TRBJ2-2, with 7 bases matching TRBD1. Losses at the gene ends were 3 bases for V and 7 bases for J; bases not matched to a gene: 9. The germline CDR1 and CDR2 sequences are SGDLS and YYNGEE. This CDR3 is built from 15 residues. In DNA form, the CDR3 reads TGTGCCAGCAGCGAGACAGGGAGCCTGGTCGGGGAGCTGTTTTTT. Its translation is CASSETGSLVGELFF.

The CDR3 sequence: CASRKQSSSTDTQYF. The CDR3 bases are TGTGCCAGCAGAAAACAGAGTTCTAGCACAGATACGCAGTATTTT. The chain joins TRBV7-2 to TRBJ2-3; D remains unclear. Germline V gene sequence: CDR1 SGHTA, CDR2 FQGNSA. The CDR3 has 15 residues. V dropped 6 bases and J dropped 0 bases, with 13 bases sitting between them. The whole variable domain, remainder taken from reference TRBV7-2 and TRBJ2-3, is GAGVSQSPSNKVTEKGKDVELRCDPISGHTALYWYRQSLGQGLEFLIYFQGNSAPDKSGLPSDRFSAERTGGSVSTLTIQRTQQEDSAVYLCASRKQSSSTDTQYFGPGTRLTVL.

The chain has TRBV6-9 and TRBJ2-7, with D maybe TRBD1 (6 bases). Trimming took off 10 bases at V and 1 base at J, with 20 bases between the two ends. Per the germline V gene, CDR1 is MNHGY and CDR2 is SVAAGI. The CDR3 consists of 15 residues. CDR3 in amino acids: CATAGAETKSYEQYF. CDR3 DNA: TGTGCCACCGCAGGGGCGGAGACTAAGTCCTACGAGCAGTACTTC.

This clonotype was recorded a few times. The V call is TRBV2, the J call TRBJ2-1; 8 bases fit TRBD2. The germline V gene has CDR1 SNHLY and CDR2 FYNNEI. This CDR3 has 14 residues. Trimming took 2 bases from V and 6 from J; bases not matched to a gene: 3. This chain's CDR3 is CASSESTSGNEQFF. The DNA of the CDR3 is TGTGCCAGCAGTGAAAGTACTAGCGGCAATGAGCAGTTCTTC.

The genes are TRBV20-1 and TRBJ2-1; TRBD2 matches at 11 bases. Per the germline V gene, CDR1 is DFQATT and CDR2 is SNEGSKA (reference sequence). The CDR3 length is 17 residues. J gave up 0 bases and V 1 base, and 5 bases lay outside the gene matches. Written as DNA, the CDR3 is TGCAGTGCTAGAGTCACTAGCGGGAGTAACTCCTACAATGAGCAGTTCTTC. Its translation: CSARVTSGSNSYNEQFF.

This clonotype appeared a few times. This sequence joins TRBV6-6 and TRBJ2-3; 12 nucleotides line up with TRBD2. Germline values: CDR1 MNHNY, CDR2 SVGAGI (reference sequence). The CDR3 has 16 residues. Trimming took 5 bases from V and 0 from J; bases not matched to a gene: 3. CDR3 region: CASSASGRASTDTQYF. CDR3 DNA sequence: TGTGCCAGCAGTGCTAGCGGGAGGGCTAGCACAGATACGCAGTATTTT.

This clonotype has more than one count but fewer than ten. V is TRBV7-9 and J is TRBJ2-1; D gene ambiguous. Germline V gives CDR1 SEHNR, CDR2 FQNEAQ (reference sequence). This CDR3 contains 13 residues. V shed 4 bases and J shed 10 bases, with 14 bases lying between them. CDR3 DNA: TGTGCCAGCAGCTCATCAGGATCCCGGGAGCAGTTCTTC. Its protein is CASSSSGSREQFF.

This clonotype was counted a few times. The genes are TRBV7-3 and TRBJ2-4, with D perhaps TRBD2 (5 bases). Trimming took off 11 bases at V and 5 bases at J, with 28 bases between the two ends. In germline, CDR1 is SGHTA, CDR2 FQGTGA. CDR3 length: 17 amino acids. Here the CDR3 reads CAGFEVWLAGDQNIQYF. As DNA, the CDR3 is TGTGCCGGGTTCGAGGTATGGCTAGCCGGAGACCAAAACATTCAGTACTTC.

This clonotype has just a few counts. The chain joins TRBV5-4 to TRBJ2-5, with 9 bases that match TRBD2. The CDR3 loop spans 16 amino acids. The V and J ends lost 3 bases and 0 bases, in that order; junction bases with no gene match: 6. Germline loops: CDR1 SGHNT, CDR2 YYREEE (reference sequence). This CDR3 is CASSSRTSAYQETQYF. CDR3 sequence (DNA): TGTGCCAGCAGCTCGAGGACTAGCGCGTACCAAGAGACCCAGTACTTC.

This clonotype was counted at least ten times. V and J are TRBV10-2 and TRBJ2-1; D is ambiguous. The CDR3 is made up of 13 amino acids. V shed 11 bases and J shed 0 bases, with 11 bases lying between them. Per the germline V gene, CDR1 is WSHSY and CDR2 is SAAADI. The CDR3 DNA reads TGCGCCCTTAGGACGGACTCCTACAATGAGCAGTTCTTC. It codes for CALRTDSYNEQFF.

This clonotype was found a few times. The gene calls are TRBV2 and TRBJ1-5; D is unresolved. Germline lookup yields CDR1 SNHLY and CDR2 FYNNEI. The CDR3 is 12 amino acids. V shed 8 bases and J shed 6 bases, with 11 bases lying between them. CDR3 nucleotide sequence: TGTGCCAGCGGAGGGAGTTCTCAGCCCCAGCATTTT. Amino acids: CASGGSSQPQHF.

The CDR3 region has the DNA TGTGCCAGCAGTGAATCAGGACTAGCGGGTTACAATGAGCAGTTCTTC. Amino acids: CASSESGLAGYNEQFF. This rearrangement joins TRBV25-1 to TRBJ2-1; 11 bases agree with TRBD2. Trimming at V came to 1 base and at J to 4 bases, leaving 3 bases not matched to a gene. Germline loops: CDR1 MGHDK, CDR2 SYGVNS. CDR3 length equals 16 residues.

The chain links TRBV7-2 to TRBJ2-7; TRBD2 might be the D (6 bases). CDR1 and CDR2 (germline): SGHTA, FQGNSA. Between the trimmed V and J ends, which lost 4 bases and 1 base, there was a span of 11 bases. The CDR3 runs to 14 residues. Here the CDR3 reads CASSSTRNSYEQYF. In DNA, the CDR3 is TGTGCCAGCAGCTCGACTAGGAATTCCTACGAGCAGTACTTC.

The chain employs TRBV27 and TRBJ2-7, with TRBD2 matching 8 bases. Germline values: CDR1 MNHEY, CDR2 SMNVEV (reference sequence). The CDR3 length is 14 residues. With V trimmed by 4 bases and J by 5 bases, 7 bases remained unmatched. CDR3 sequence reads: CASSSRGGRNEQYF. DNA of the CDR3: TGTGCCAGCAGTTCTCGGGGGGGCCGGAACGAGCAGTACTTC.

This clonotype was seen at least ten times. The rearrangement uses TRBV15 and TRBJ2-5; D ambiguous. CDR1 is LNHNV and CDR2 is YYDKDF in the germline V gene (reference sequence). Trimming shortened V by 1 base and J by 2 bases, and 11 bases separated the two germline ends. The CDR3 loop spans 15 amino acids. The CDR3 bases are TGTGCCACCAGCAGAGTGGGCACTCAACAAGAGACCCAGTACTTC. Translated, it gives CATSRVGTQQETQYF.

The DNA for the CDR3 is TGTGCCATCAGTGACGGACAGGGGTTAGAGACCCAGTACTTC. It yields the protein CAISDGQGLETQYF. The chain has TRBV10-3 and TRBJ2-5, with TRBD1 identical over 9 bases. Trimming removed 3 bases from V and 4 bases from J; junction bases left unmatched: 3. The CDR3 has 14 residues. The germline gives CDR1 ENHRY, CDR2 SYGVKD.

The chain joins TRBV10-3 to TRBJ2-5, with D maybe TRBD2 (6 bases). The V end lost 8 bases, the J end lost 11 bases, and 21 bases lay between the germline ends. The CDR3 consists of 13 residues. Germline V gives CDR1 ENHRY, CDR2 SYGVKD. CDR3 loop: CAISASESSPQYF. The CDR3 coding sequence is TGTGCCATCTCGGCTAGCGAGAGTTCCCCGCAGTACTTC.

The V call is TRBV3-1, the J call TRBJ2-3; 7 bases line up with TRBD1. Germline CDR1 and CDR2: LGHDT and YNNKEL (reference sequence). V lost 4 bases to trimming and J lost 0 bases; unmatched junction nucleotides: 7. This CDR3 spans 16 amino acids. CDR3: CASSPERGPSTDTQYF. The CDR3 bases are TGTGCCAGCAGCCCCGAAAGGGGGCCGAGCACAGATACGCAGTATTTT.

The sample holds a few counts of this clonotype. The CDR3 spells CASKTWGNGHGYTF. CDR3 sequence (DNA): TGTGCCAGCAAAACCTGGGGGAACGGACATGGCTACACCTTC. This sequence joins TRBV28 and TRBJ1-2; perhaps TRBD1 as D (5 bases). This CDR3 is 14 amino acids long. The germline V and J ends were trimmed by 7 bases and 6 bases, with 18 bases remaining between them. The germline gives CDR1 MDHEN, CDR2 SYDVKM.

The chain links TRBV28 to TRBJ2-3; weak D call: TRBD2 (6 bases). The CDR3 runs 22 residues. Trimming shortened V by 5 bases and J by 2 bases, and 35 bases separated the two germline ends. Germline CDR1 MDHEN, CDR2 SYDVKM. In nucleotides, the CDR3 is TGTGCCAGCAGTCATTACTGGGACTGGGGAAACAGCGGGCGGGGAAACACAGATACGCAGTATTTT. Translated, it gives CASSHYWDWGNSGRGNTDTQYF.

V and J are TRBV7-9 and TRBJ2-6; 8 positions match TRBD1. V was clipped by 4 bases and J by 0 bases; unmatched bases: 5. The CDR3 is made up of 17 amino acids. Germline CDR1 and CDR2: SEHNR and FQNEAQ (reference sequence). Here the CDR3 reads CASSSGQVLSGANVLTF. CDR3 nucleotide sequence: TGTGCCAGCAGCTCGGGACAGGTACTCTCTGGGGCCAACGTCCTGACTTTC. Full variable domain (rest looked up from reference TRBV7-9 and TRBJ2-6): DTGVSQNPRHKITKRGQNVTFRCDPISEHNRLYWYRQTLGQGPEFLTYFQNEAQLEKSRLLSDRFSAERPKGSFSTLEIQRTEQGDSAMYLCASSSGQVLSGANVLTFGAGSRLTVL.

This clonotype was picked up a small number of times. This chain connects TRBV4-1 to TRBJ2-7, with a possible D match to TRBD1 (5 bases). The germline gives CDR1 MGHRA, CDR2 YSYEKL. CDR3 length: 15 residues. The V end was cut by 1 base, the J end by 2 bases, with 12 bases between. The CDR3 loop is CASSQVEAGTYEQYF. DNA of the CDR3: TGCGCCAGCAGCCAAGTTGAGGCAGGGACCTACGAGCAGTACTTC.

This chain links TRBV27 with TRBJ2-1; 9 bases map to TRBD2. V lost 4 bases and J lost 6; bases outside the gene matches: 7. This CDR3 spans 15 amino acids. Germline assignment: CDR1 MNHEY and CDR2 SMNVEV (reference sequence). CDR3 sequence reads: CASSWGTSGSNEQFF. In DNA form, the CDR3 reads TGTGCCAGCAGTTGGGGAACTAGCGGGTCCAATGAGCAGTTCTTC.

This chain links TRBV3-1 with TRBJ1-2, with D tentatively TRBD1 (5 bases). The V end was cut by 5 bases, the J end by 4 bases, with 8 bases between. Germline CDR1 is LGHDT and CDR2 is YNNKEL (reference sequence). This CDR3 contains 12 residues. The CDR3 bases are TGTGCCAGCAGCTCCGACAGCTATGGCTACACCTTC. This encodes CASSSDSYGYTF.

This chain uses TRBV5-1 with TRBJ2-7, with a tentative D call TRBD1 (5 bases). The CDR3 extends over 14 amino acids. Trimming pared 2 bases from V and 0 bases from J, leaving 9 bases between. Per germline, CDR1 SGHRS and CDR2 YFSETQ. CDR3 protein: CASSLQAFSYEQYF. CDR3 in DNA: TGCGCCAGCAGCTTACAGGCTTTCTCCTACGAGCAGTACTTC. Filled out from reference TRBV5-1 and TRBJ2-7, the complete variable domain reads KAGVTQTPRYLIKTRGQQVTLSCSPISGHRSVSWYQQTPGQGLQFLFEYFSETQRNKGNFPGRFSGRQFSNSRSEMNVSTLELGDSALYLCASSLQAFSYEQYFGPGTRLTVT.

This clonotype was counted between two and nine times. CDR3: CSVEDSGVTYKQYF. Written as DNA, the CDR3 is TGCAGCGTTGAAGATAGCGGGGTAACCTACAAGCAGTACTTC. The rearrangement links TRBV29-1 to TRBJ2-5; 8 bases map to TRBD2. CDR1 SQVTM and CDR2 ANQGSEA come from the germline V gene. The CDR3 is 14 amino acids. Trimming removed 0 bases from V and 11 bases from J; junction bases left unmatched: 11.